The present TCR beta chain was sequenced within a study of T cells after yellow fever vaccination. Points from the study as a whole: Among all clonotypes, a small share was observed in both CD4 and CD8 compartments. Contaminants from the bulk population, in the form of abundant clonotypes, could be found in FACS-sorted repertoires.

Only a few counts were recorded for this clonotype. Antigen specificity is unknown. For TCR, cDNA came from 5'RACE template switching, which added a universal primer site and UMIs. TCRdb reprocessed the 5' RACE reads with MiXCR, giving one entry per CDR3 protein. The table includes 100,000 to 150,000 distinct CDR3 sequences, over 12% detected once. This clonotype was sampled from a man younger than 35 who received the YFV17D yellow fever vaccine. The sample here was CD8+ T cells sorted from PBMCs, taken 5 days after the yellow fever booster vaccination.

Here the CDR3 DNA reads TGTGCCAGCAGCAGCCCAAGTTTTTGGGGCTACACCTTC. Residues: CASSSPSFWGYTF. The chain joins TRBV7-9 to TRBJ1-2; D call uncertain. CDR1 is SEHNR and CDR2 is FQNEAQ in the germline V gene (reference sequence). CDR3 length: 13 amino acids. With 5 bases removed from V and 8 bases from J, the gap between germline ends came to 15 bases.